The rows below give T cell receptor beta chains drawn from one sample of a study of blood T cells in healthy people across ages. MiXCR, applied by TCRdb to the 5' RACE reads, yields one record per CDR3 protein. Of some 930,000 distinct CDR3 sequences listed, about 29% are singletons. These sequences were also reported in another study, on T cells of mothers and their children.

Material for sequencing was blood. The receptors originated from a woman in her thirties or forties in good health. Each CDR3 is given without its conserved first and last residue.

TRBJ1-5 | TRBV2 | ASSEGGSSDQPQH
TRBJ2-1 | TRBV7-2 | ASSWGLAGNNEQF
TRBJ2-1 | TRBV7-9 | ASSRGQFSSYNEQF
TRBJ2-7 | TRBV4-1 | ASSHDRGDYEQY
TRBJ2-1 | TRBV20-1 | SASWSSYNEQF
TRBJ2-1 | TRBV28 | TSTRLGADNEQF
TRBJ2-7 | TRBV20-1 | RASRLTYEQY
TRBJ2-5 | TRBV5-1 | ASSLNGGLQETQY
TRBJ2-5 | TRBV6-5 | ASLIRPGETQY
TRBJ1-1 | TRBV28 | ASSQALGGNTEAF
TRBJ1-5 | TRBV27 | ASSPLQGRYSNQPQH
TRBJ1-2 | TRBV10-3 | AISDLTNGYT
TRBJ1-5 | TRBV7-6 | ASSPETAYSNQPQH
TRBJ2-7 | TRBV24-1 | ATSDGGAYEQY
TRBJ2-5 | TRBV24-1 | ATSDSRVPEETQY
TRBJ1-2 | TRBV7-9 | ASSSQGRGYT
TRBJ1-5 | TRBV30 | AWRTGHSNQPQH
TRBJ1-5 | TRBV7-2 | ASSTDRGGQPQH
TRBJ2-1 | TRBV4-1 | ASSYVPRLSSYNEQF
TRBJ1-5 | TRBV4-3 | ASSQKVGNQPQH
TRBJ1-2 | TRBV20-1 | SASGAGEYGGYT
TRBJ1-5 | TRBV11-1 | ASSQGQVNQPQH
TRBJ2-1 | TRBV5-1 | ASSFAPPVNEQF
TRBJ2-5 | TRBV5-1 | ASYQSTGGETQY
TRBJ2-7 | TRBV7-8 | ASSLSGLPYEQY
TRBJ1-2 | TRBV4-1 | ASTPFEGLGGYT
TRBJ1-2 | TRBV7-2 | ASSMRQKLAAATGYT
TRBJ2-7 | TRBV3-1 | ASSASGRPGLAGIYEQY
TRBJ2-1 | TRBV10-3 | AISEPETGFSYNEQF
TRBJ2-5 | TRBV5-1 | ASSSAGKETQY
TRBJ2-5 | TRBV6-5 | ASSYSGGQQETQY
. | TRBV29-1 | SVSSRGSYNEQY
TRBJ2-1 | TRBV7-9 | SSSRQGSDSNEQF
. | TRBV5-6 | ASSLTGVRFYEQY
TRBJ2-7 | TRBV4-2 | ASSQLAQDYEQY
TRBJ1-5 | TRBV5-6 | ARSRTAYSNQPQH
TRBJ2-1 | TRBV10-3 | AISDPGVISYEQF
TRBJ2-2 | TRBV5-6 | ASSLGPDNTGELF
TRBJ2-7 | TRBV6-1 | ASTQGMLLNEQY
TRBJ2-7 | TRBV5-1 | ASSLKAGRDEQY